This TCR beta chain was identified in a study of blood T cells in healthy people across ages. The second PCR ran roughly 6 to 11 cycles with a sample-barcoded 5' primer and J-beta primers. Via MiXCR, TCRdb re-called the 5' RACE reads, giving one row per CDR3 protein. This repertoire shows hundreds of thousands of distinct CDR3 sequences, 40% to 65% found once; its top ten account for about two fifths. The CDR3 runs 13 residues. V shed 4 bases and J shed 6 bases, with 12 bases lying between them. Germline V gene data show CDR1 as LGHDT and CDR2 as YNNKEL (reference sequence). Peripheral blood was drawn, ten milliliters per donor.

V gene TRBV3-1 combines with J gene TRBJ1-1; D remains unclear. Material for sequencing was blood. The origin of this receptor is a man older than 75 in good health. CDR3 sequence (DNA): TGTGCCAGCAGCCGTGTCCCGGGTTCTGAAGCTTTCTTT. Translating it yields CASSRVPGSEAFF. Combining the CDR3 with reference TRBV3-1 and TRBJ1-1 gives the whole variable domain DTAVSQTPKYLVTQMGNDKSIKCEQNLGHDTMYWYKQDSKKFLKIMFSYNNKELIINETVPNRFSPKSPDKAHLNLHINSLELGDSAVYFCASSRVPGSEAFFGQGTRLTVV.